Shown below are 31 T cell receptor beta chains from a single sample sequenced in a study of cytomegalovirus exposure and HLA in healthy donors. The PCR employed 60 Vbeta primers together with 13 Jbeta primers. TCRdb keeps only in-frame clones here, not all; method: immunoSEQ multiplex PCR. The sample holds 50,000 or so clones, approximately 71% seen once. Sequenced: PBMCs. The receptor set was obtained from a man in his forties in good health and CMV-seropositive.

The chain recombines TRBV4-2 with TRBJ2-1, with a tentative D call TRBD2 (6 bases). Germline CDR1 reads LGHNA; CDR2 reads YNFKEQ. The CDR3 is made up of 14 amino acids. Trimming took off 1 base at V and 8 bases at J, with 12 bases between the two ends. CDR3 protein: CASSQGGGNYEQFF. Written as DNA, the CDR3 is TGTGCCAGCAGCCAAGGAGGCGGGAACTATGAGCAGTTCTTC.

The CDR3 DNA reads as TGTGCCAGCACCCACAGGGGGGTGGACACAGATACGCAGTATTTT. Amino acids: CASTHRGVDTDTQYF. The chain combines TRBV6-5 with TRBJ2-3, with 8 nucleotides matching TRBD1. CDR1 is MNHEY and CDR2 is SVGAGI in the germline V gene. Losses at the gene ends were 7 bases for V and 2 bases for J; bases not matched to a gene: 8. This CDR3 comprises 15 residues.

The chain uses TRBV9 and TRBJ2-3; 13 bases align to TRBD2. J gave up 1 base and V 4 bases, and 3 bases lay outside the gene matches. The CDR3 length is 16 residues. Germline-derived CDR1 and CDR2 are SGDLS and YYNGEE. The CDR3 loop is CASSQGLAGRTDTQYF. In DNA form, the CDR3 reads TGTGCCAGCAGCCAGGGACTAGCGGGGCGCACAGATACGCAGTATTTT.

The V and J genes are TRBV7-2 and TRBJ1-2, with a tentative D call TRBD1 (5 bases). V was shortened by 1 base and J by 4 bases, with 13 bases between the two germline ends. The V gene's germline CDR1 is SGHTA and CDR2 FQGNSA. There are 15 residues in the CDR3. CDR3 sequence reads: CASSLEVGGGYGYTF. In nucleotides, the CDR3 is TGTGCCAGCAGCTTAGAGGTTGGGGGAGGCTATGGCTACACCTTC. The variable domain in full, with the rest retrieved from reference TRBV7-2 and TRBJ1-2, is GAGVSQSPSNKVTEKGKDVELRCDPISGHTALYWYRQSLGQGLEFLIYFQGNSAPDKSGLPSDRFSAERTGGSVSTLTIQRTQQEDSAVYLCASSLEVGGGYGYTFGSGTRLTVV.

The gene calls are TRBV6-5 and TRBJ1-4; weak D call: TRBD1 (5 bases). Germline V gives CDR1 MNHEY, CDR2 SVGAGI. With 2 bases removed from V and 7 bases from J, the gap between germline ends came to 14 bases. The CDR3 totals 15 residues. For the CDR3, the DNA is TGTGCCAGCAGTTACAGTGGGGGGACGGGTGAAAAACTGTTTTTT. Translating gives CASSYSGGTGEKLFF.

This clone appeared once. The V call is TRBV5-4, the J call TRBJ2-2; 10 positions match TRBD2. This CDR3 spans 14 amino acids. Germline V gene sequence: CDR1 SGHNT, CDR2 YYREEE (reference sequence). V gave up 2 bases and J gave up 6 bases; unmatched junction bases: 1. CDR3 nucleotides: TGTGCCAGCAGCTTAGCGGGGGGGCCCGGGGAGCTGTTTTTT. Protein: CASSLAGGPGELFF.

The J gene is TRBJ2-5, the V gene TRBV7-9; 8 nucleotides line up with TRBD1. Germline V gene lookup returns CDR1 SEHNR and CDR2 FQNEAQ (reference sequence). This CDR3 contains 14 residues. Trimming at V came to 5 bases and at J to 7 bases, leaving 9 bases not matched to a gene. CDR3 amino acids: CASSIQGVLRTQYF. CDR3 nucleotides: TGTGCCAGCAGCATACAGGGGGTCCTTCGGACCCAGTACTTC.

The rearrangement joins TRBV19 to TRBJ2-2, with D maybe TRBD2 (5 bases). Germline lookup yields CDR1 LNHDA and CDR2 SQIVND (reference sequence). This CDR3 spans 15 amino acids. The V end lost 6 bases, the J end lost 4 bases, and 15 bases lay between the germline ends. CDR3 nucleotides: TGTGCCAGTAGAAGTCGACTAACGGGCACCGGGGAGCTGTTTTTT. Residues: CASRSRLTGTGELFF. Full variable domain (remainder filled in from reference TRBV19 and TRBJ2-2): DGGITQSPKYLFRKEGQNVTLSCEQNLNHDAMYWYRQDPGQGLRLIYYSQIVNDFQKGDIAEGYSVSREKKESFPLTVTSAQKNPTAFYLCASRSRLTGTGELFFGEGSRLTVL.

The rearrangement links TRBV20-1 to TRBJ2-3; D remains ambiguous. Germline V gene sequence: CDR1 DFQATT, CDR2 SNEGSKA (reference sequence). This CDR3 contains 11 residues. V lost 6 bases and J lost 1, with 5 bases in between. The CDR3 loop reads CSARRTDTQYF. CDR3 DNA: TGCAGTGCGCGTCGCACAGATACGCAGTATTTT.

The chain couples TRBV2 to TRBJ1-4, with 10 bases lining up with TRBD1. Germline V lookup: CDR1 SNHLY, CDR2 FYNNEI. The CDR3 spans 16 residues. The trim removed 4 bases at V and 6 bases at J, leaving 8 bases unmatched. This chain's CDR3 is CASSGQGAGFDEKLFF. The CDR3 DNA follows: TGTGCCAGCAGTGGACAGGGGGCAGGGTTTGATGAAAAACTGTTTTTT.

This clone is labeled as medium-sized. This chain connects TRBV4-2 to TRBJ1-1; TRBD1 is a possible D gene (5 bases). Germline CDR1 is LGHNA and CDR2 is YNFKEQ. There are 13 residues in the CDR3. Trimming took off 0 bases at V and 11 bases at J, with 13 bases between the two ends. Here the CDR3 DNA reads TGTGCCAGCAGCCAAGAAGTCCAGGGCTTGGCTTTCTTT. Translated, it gives CASSQEVQGLAFF.

This clone showed up just a few times. The chain's CDR3 is CASSQDLGRFNEKLFF. The CDR3 nucleotides are TGTGCCAGCAGCCAAGATCTGGGCAGGTTTAATGAAAAACTGTTTTTT. V gene TRBV4-2 combines with J gene TRBJ1-4; D is ambiguous. This CDR3 has 16 residues. V lost 0 bases and J 4 bases, leaving 12 bases between the germline ends. Germline V gene data show CDR1 as LGHNA and CDR2 as YNFKEQ.

The genes are TRBV6-5 and TRBJ1-2; tentative D call: TRBD1 (6 bases). The CDR3 is 13 residues long. The germline CDR1 and CDR2 sequences are MNHEY and SVGAGI. V was trimmed by 6 bases and J by 3 bases, leaving 11 bases between them. CDR3 in DNA: TGTGCCAGCAGGGGACATGAAGACTATGGCTACACCTTC. Its protein product is CASRGHEDYGYTF.

This rearrangement joins TRBV5-1 to TRBJ2-5; 7 nucleotides match TRBD1. The V gene end was trimmed by 7 bases and the J gene end by 0 bases; junction bases not matched to a gene: 3. Germline V gives CDR1 SGHRS, CDR2 YFSETQ. The CDR3 has 13 residues. Here the CDR3 DNA reads TGCGCCAGCCGAGACAGGGACCAAGAGACCCAGTACTTC. This translates into CASRDRDQETQYF.

This clone was recorded only once. CDR3 sequence: CASSRGQLNEKLFF. CDR3 coding DNA: TGTGCCAGCTCACGGGGACAGCTTAATGAAAAACTGTTTTTT. V usage is TRBV18 and J usage is TRBJ1-4; 7 nucleotides line up with TRBD1. Germline CDR1 and CDR2: KGHSH and LQKENI. The CDR3 is 14 residues long. After removal of 4 bases from V and 4 bases from J, the junction contained 3 bases not matched to a gene.

This clone occurred a few times. The V and J genes are TRBV27 and TRBJ2-1; 9 bases fit TRBD2. The germline V gene encodes CDR1 MNHEY and CDR2 SMNVEV (reference sequence). J gave up 6 bases and V 1 base, and 4 bases lay outside the gene matches. The CDR3 runs to 15 residues. The DNA of the CDR3 is TGTGCCAGCAGTTTATTAAGCGGGGGGTCCAATGAGCAGTTCTTC. It codes for CASSLLSGGSNEQFF.

This clone occurred once. The rearrangement joins TRBV27 to TRBJ1-5; 11 bases are shared with TRBD1. This CDR3 has 16 residues. Germline V CDR1 and CDR2: MNHEY, SMNVEV (reference sequence). V lost 5 bases to trimming and J lost 5 bases; unmatched junction nucleotides: 8. The DNA of the CDR3 is TGTGCCAGCAGTCCCATAGGACAGGGGGCTCATCAGCCCCAGCATTTT. Translation: CASSPIGQGAHQPQHF.

This clone was seen a handful of times. V gene TRBV5-6 combines with J gene TRBJ1-5, with 7 bases identical to TRBD1. The V gene end was trimmed by 4 bases and the J gene end by 3 bases; junction bases not matched to a gene: 10. The germline V gene encodes CDR1 SGHDT and CDR2 YYEEEE. CDR3 size: 16 residues. For the CDR3, the DNA is TGTGCCAGCAGCCTCCAGGGGACAGCCCTCAATCAGCCCCAGCATTTT. Its protein product is CASSLQGTALNQPQHF. The full variable domain, rest sourced from reference TRBV5-6 and TRBJ1-5, is DAGVTQSPTHLIKTRGQQVTLRCSPKSGHDTVSWYQQALGQGPQFIFQYYEEEERQRGNFPDRFSGHQFPNYSSELNVNALLLGDSALYLCASSLQGTALNQPQHFGDGTRLSIL.

V and J are TRBV29-1 and TRBJ2-3, with TRBD1 identical over 8 bases. The CDR3 extends over 16 amino acids. Germline V gene sequence: CDR1 SQVTM, CDR2 ANQGSEA. Losses at the gene ends were 4 bases for V and 3 bases for J; bases not matched to a gene: 12. Here the CDR3 reads CSVAELSGGGTDTQYF. The CDR3 coding sequence is TGCAGCGTTGCGGAATTGTCAGGGGGCGGGACAGATACGCAGTATTTT.

The rearrangement links TRBV25-1 to TRBJ1-1; tentative D call: TRBD1 (6 bases). CDR1 is MGHDK and CDR2 is SYGVNS in the germline V gene. Between the trimmed V and J ends, which lost 8 bases and 0 bases, there was a span of 10 bases. The CDR3 runs to 13 residues. The CDR3, as DNA: TGTGCCAGCCTTGGACAGCTGAACACTGAAGCTTTCTTT. Residues: CASLGQLNTEAFF.

The V call is TRBV19, the J call TRBJ2-5; a possible D gene is TRBD2 (6 bases). This CDR3 region has 14 residues. The germline gives CDR1 LNHDA, CDR2 SQIVND (reference sequence). V shed 5 bases and J shed 4 bases, with 14 bases lying between them. The CDR3 protein is CASSGGSRAETQYF. Here the CDR3 DNA reads TGTGCCAGTAGTGGAGGGTCGCGGGCAGAGACCCAGTACTTC.

The chain joins TRBV13 to TRBJ1-2; D ambiguous. The CDR3 length is 13 residues. Trimming left V 5 bases short and J 6 bases short, with 13 bases between. The germline CDR1 and CDR2 sequences are PRHDT and FYEKMQ (reference sequence). The DNA of the CDR3 is TGTGCCAGCAGCCCCCCGGGAGTCGATGGCTACACCTTC. This codes for CASSPPGVDGYTF.

The J gene is TRBJ1-4, the V gene TRBV11-2; 7 bases fit TRBD1. CDR1 is SGHAT, CDR2 FQNNGV, per germline. The CDR3 length is 15 residues. After removal of 4 bases from V and 1 base from J, the junction contained 3 bases not matched to a gene. CDR3 in DNA: TGTGCCAGCAGCTCACAGGGGTTAACTAATGAAAAACTGTTTTTT. Translated, it gives CASSSQGLTNEKLFF.

This clone has more than one count but fewer than ten. This chain links TRBV7-3 with TRBJ1-1, with TRBD1 matching 11 bases. The germline V gene has CDR1 SGHTA and CDR2 FQGTGA. V was pared by 3 bases and J by 4 bases, with 4 bases of the junction left unmatched. The CDR3 has 15 amino acids. CDR3 protein: CASSLDRGRGTEAFF. CDR3 sequence (DNA): TGTGCCAGCAGCTTGGACAGGGGGCGAGGCACTGAAGCTTTCTTT. The full variable domain, with the rest looked up from reference TRBV7-3 and TRBJ1-1, is GAGVSQTPSNKVTEKGKYVELRCDPISGHTALYWYRQSLGQGPEFLIYFQGTGAADDSGLPNDRFFAVRPEGSVSTLKIQRTERGDSAVYLCASSLDRGRGTEAFFGQGTRLTVV.

This chain joins TRBV7-2 and TRBJ2-4; D not certain. The CDR3 is 12 residues long. Germline V gene data show CDR1 as SGHTA and CDR2 as FQGNSA. With 5 bases removed from V and 7 bases from J, the gap between germline ends came to 9 bases. CDR3 in DNA: TGTGCCAGCAGCCCGTACAGCAACATTCAGTACTTC. Amino acids: CASSPYSNIQYF.

CDR3 bases: TGTGCCAGCTCACCACAGGGAGGCGAGGCTTTCTTT. Protein product: CASSPQGGEAFF. The chain is built from TRBV18 and TRBJ1-1; no definite D call. V shed 1 base and J shed 11 bases, with 11 bases lying between them. CDR1 is KGHSH and CDR2 is LQKENI in the germline V gene. There are 12 residues in the CDR3.

V usage is TRBV27 and J usage is TRBJ1-2; 7 bases are a match to TRBD1. V shed 7 bases, J shed 4 bases, and the junction held 9 bases outside the gene matches. This CDR3 is 14 amino acids long. The germline gives CDR1 MNHEY, CDR2 SMNVEV (reference sequence). The CDR3 loop reads CASKLDRDSYGYTF. The CDR3 DNA follows: TGTGCCAGCAAACTCGACCGGGACAGCTATGGCTACACCTTC.

This chain connects TRBV5-1 to TRBJ2-3; 7 nucleotides line up with TRBD1. The CDR3 is 14 residues long. J was trimmed by 1 base and V by 2 bases; bases with no gene match: 1. From germline, CDR1 is SGHRS and CDR2 YFSETQ. The CDR3 bases are TGCGCCAGCAGCTTTGACAGGGGCACAGATACGCAGTATTTT. Its translation is CASSFDRGTDTQYF.

V usage is TRBV29-1 and J usage is TRBJ2-3, with D possibly TRBD2 on 7 matching bases. The CDR3 sequence is 15 residues long. Germline assignment: CDR1 SQVTM and CDR2 ANQGSEA. Trimming cost V 4 bases and J 5 bases, with 19 bases left between them. CDR3 nucleotides: TGCAGCGTTGTGACGAGGGGGGGGCTCGGAGATACGCAGTATTTT. Protein product: CSVVTRGGLGDTQYF.

The rearrangement uses TRBV25-1 and TRBJ2-7; weak D call: TRBD1 (6 bases). Trimming removed 5 bases at V and 6 bases at J, with 17 bases between. There are 14 residues in the CDR3. The germline V gene encodes CDR1 MGHDK and CDR2 SYGVNS. CDR3 DNA: TGTGCCAGCAGTCCCAGCGGTCTAGGGGGCGAGCAGTACTTC. Amino acid sequence: CASSPSGLGGEQYF.

This clone has more than one count but fewer than ten. The genes are TRBV4-1 and TRBJ1-6; 9 nucleotides line up with TRBD1. The CDR3 sequence is 16 residues long. The V and J ends lost 4 bases and 7 bases, in that order; junction bases with no gene match: 8. From germline, CDR1 is MGHRA and CDR2 YSYEKL. The CDR3 nucleotides read TGCGCCAGCAGCCTACTGACAGGGGGAGTGAATTCACCCCTCCACTTT. Translation gives CASSLLTGGVNSPLHF.